This T cell receptor beta chain appears in the sequencing data of a study of blood T cell repertoires in COVID-19. TCRdb's table, derived via immunoSEQ multiplex PCR, lists solely in-frame clones and lacks some. Found here are around 360,000 clones, more than 75% of them singletons; the top ten hold about 10%. Enrolled during active infection, Seattle patients were then followed longitudinally. This TCR derives from a woman in her twenties or thirties with COVID-19, enrolled during active disease. Sequencing input: peripheral blood.

Written as DNA, the CDR3 is TGTGCCAGCAGCTTAGGCGAACTGGATGAGCAGTTCTTC. This encodes CASSLGELDEQFF. The chain carries TRBV11-2 and TRBJ2-1; D is unresolved. Germline-derived CDR1 and CDR2 are SGHAT and FQNNGV. This CDR3 has 13 amino acids. Trimming took 1 base from V and 8 from J, leaving 9 bases between them.